This T cell receptor beta chain was captured by sequencing in a study of CD49a tissue-resident CD8 T cells in human skin (dated by TCRdb to about 2017). Study-wide context: The study examined tissue-resident memory CD8+ T cell subsets in human skin defined by CD49a, CD69 and CD103 expression.

The library was produced with the immunoSEQ multiplex PCR assay. The paper's processing steps were these. TCR V beta family usage frequencies were compared across the sorted blood, dermal and epidermal CD8+ T cell populations. Imported from immuneACCESS, the table was reduced by TCRdb to in-frame sequences with V and J called. These copies leave out some clones; in studies compared against another copy, an unresolved V gene accounts for under half, and the cause of the remainder is not known. V, J and clone size were drawn from that table, and D and trimming were deduced from the DNA. Recorded for this sample are 1,200 to 1,500 clones; about three quarters of them occurred a single time. About a third of the sample belongs to the ten largest clones. For five or six healthy donors, sorted CD8+ T cells taken from blood, dermis and epidermis had their TCR beta CDR3 regions analysed. All TCR-sequenced donors were healthy individuals, and each provided both blood and skin samples. Sorting was used to isolate CD8+ T cell populations prior to TCR beta sequencing.

This clone was observed a handful of times. Its antigen specificity is not known. Per-base qualities were not stored, and no clone one base away is much larger. CDR1 SGHDN and CDR2 FVKESK were looked up in the germline V gene. The CDR3 runs 14 amino acids, cysteine and phenylalanine included. Only CDR3 DNA remains: 42 bases, in frame from the first base. V gives up 0 bases and J gives up 6 bases, and the segment between their germline ends measures 11 bases. The sequence links TRBV14 to TRBJ1-1, with the D gene too uncertain to name. The sequence derives from a human donor in good health. The sequencing input was CLA- CD8+ effector memory T cells sorted from blood. The nucleotide sequence is given as TGTGCCAGCAGCCAAGAGTGGCAGGCCCCTGAAGCTTTCTTT. Its protein reads: CASSQEWQAPEAFF.